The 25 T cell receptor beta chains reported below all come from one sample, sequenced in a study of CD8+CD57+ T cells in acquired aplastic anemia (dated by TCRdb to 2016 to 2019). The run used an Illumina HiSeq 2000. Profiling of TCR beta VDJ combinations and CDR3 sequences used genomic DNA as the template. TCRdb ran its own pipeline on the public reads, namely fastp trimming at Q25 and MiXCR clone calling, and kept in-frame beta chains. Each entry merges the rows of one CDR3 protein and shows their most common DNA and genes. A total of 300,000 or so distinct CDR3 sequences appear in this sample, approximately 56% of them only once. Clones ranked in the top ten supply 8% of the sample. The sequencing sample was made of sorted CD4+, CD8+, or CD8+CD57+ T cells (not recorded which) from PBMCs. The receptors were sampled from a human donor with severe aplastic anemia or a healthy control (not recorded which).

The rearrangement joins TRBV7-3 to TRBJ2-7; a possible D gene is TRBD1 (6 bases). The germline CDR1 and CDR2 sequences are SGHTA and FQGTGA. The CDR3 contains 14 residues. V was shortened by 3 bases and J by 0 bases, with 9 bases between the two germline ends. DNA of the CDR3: TGTGCCAGCAGCTTCCGGGACAACTCCTACGAGCAGTACTTC. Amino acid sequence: CASSFRDNSYEQYF.

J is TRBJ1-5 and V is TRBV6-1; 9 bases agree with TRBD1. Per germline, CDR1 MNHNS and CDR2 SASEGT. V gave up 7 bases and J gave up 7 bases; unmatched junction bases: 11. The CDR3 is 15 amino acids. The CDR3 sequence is CASTSTGGAYQPQHF. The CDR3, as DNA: TGTGCCAGCACAAGCACAGGGGGCGCCTACCAGCCCCAGCATTTT.

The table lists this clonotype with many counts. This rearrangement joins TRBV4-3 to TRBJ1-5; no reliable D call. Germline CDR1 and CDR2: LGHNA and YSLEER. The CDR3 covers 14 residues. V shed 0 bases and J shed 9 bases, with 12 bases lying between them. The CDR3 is CASSQETRVGPQHF. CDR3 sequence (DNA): TGCGCCAGCAGCCAAGAGACAAGGGTAGGGCCCCAGCATTTT.

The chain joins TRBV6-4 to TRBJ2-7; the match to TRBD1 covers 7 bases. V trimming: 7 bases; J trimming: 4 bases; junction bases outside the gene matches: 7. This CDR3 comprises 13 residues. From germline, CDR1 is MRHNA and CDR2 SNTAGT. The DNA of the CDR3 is TGTGCCAGCAAGGACCGGGACAGATACGAGCAGTACTTC. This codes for CASKDRDRYEQYF.

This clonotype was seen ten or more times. Written as DNA, the CDR3 is TGTGCCAGCAGTCCCGGGACAGGGGGCGAAAAACTGTTTTTT. Protein product: CASSPGTGGEKLFF. The genes are TRBV7-9 and TRBJ1-4; 12 bases are shared with TRBD1. This CDR3 is built from 14 residues. The trim removed 6 bases at V and 8 bases at J, leaving 4 bases unmatched. CDR1 is SEHNR and CDR2 is FQNEAQ in the germline V gene (reference sequence). Filled out from reference TRBV7-9 and TRBJ1-4, the complete variable domain reads DTGVSQNPRHKITKRGQNVTFRCDPISEHNRLYWYRQTLGQGPEFLTYFQNEAQLEKSRLLSDRFSAERPKGSFSTLEIQRTEQGDSAMYLCASSPGTGGEKLFFGSGTQLSVL.

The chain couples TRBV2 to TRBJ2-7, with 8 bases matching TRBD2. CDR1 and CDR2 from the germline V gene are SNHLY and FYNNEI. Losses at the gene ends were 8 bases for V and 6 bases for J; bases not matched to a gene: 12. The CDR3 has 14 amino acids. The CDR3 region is CASSGTSGRSEQYF. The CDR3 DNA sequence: TGTGCCAGCTCCGGGACTAGTGGGAGGAGCGAGCAGTACTTC.

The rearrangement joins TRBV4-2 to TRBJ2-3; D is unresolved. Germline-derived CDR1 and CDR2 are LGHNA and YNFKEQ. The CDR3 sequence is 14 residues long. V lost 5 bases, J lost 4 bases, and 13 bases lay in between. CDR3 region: CASSALDLADTQYF. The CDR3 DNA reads TGTGCCAGCAGCGCCTTGGACCTGGCAGATACGCAGTATTTT.

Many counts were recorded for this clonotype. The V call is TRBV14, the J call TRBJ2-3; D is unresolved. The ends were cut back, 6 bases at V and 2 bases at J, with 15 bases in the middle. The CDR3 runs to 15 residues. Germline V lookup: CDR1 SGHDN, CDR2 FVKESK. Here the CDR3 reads CASRPSVSSTDTQYF. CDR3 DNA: TGTGCCAGCAGACCGTCCGTCAGCTCCACAGATACGCAGTATTTT.

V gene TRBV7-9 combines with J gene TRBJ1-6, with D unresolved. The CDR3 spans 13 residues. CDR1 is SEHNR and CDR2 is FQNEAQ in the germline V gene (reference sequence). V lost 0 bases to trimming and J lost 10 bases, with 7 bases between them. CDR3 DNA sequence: TGTGCCAGCAGCTTAGCGGAGGAATCACCCCTCCACTTT. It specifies CASSLAEESPLHF.

In DNA form, the CDR3 reads TGTGCCAGCAGTTACTGGGACCACACAGATACGCAGTATTTT. Encoded protein: CASSYWDHTDTQYF. J is TRBJ2-3 and V is TRBV6-1; D possibly uses TRBD1 or TRBD2 (5 bases each). This CDR3 is built from 14 residues. The germline gives CDR1 MNHNS, CDR2 SASEGT. The V end was cut by 5 bases, the J end by 2 bases, with 11 bases between.

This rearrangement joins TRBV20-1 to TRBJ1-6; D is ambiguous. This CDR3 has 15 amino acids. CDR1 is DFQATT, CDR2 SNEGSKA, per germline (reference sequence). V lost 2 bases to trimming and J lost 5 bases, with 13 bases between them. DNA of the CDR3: TGCAGTGCTAGATACTCAGACAAGAATAATTCACCCCTCCACTTT. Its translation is CSARYSDKNNSPLHF.

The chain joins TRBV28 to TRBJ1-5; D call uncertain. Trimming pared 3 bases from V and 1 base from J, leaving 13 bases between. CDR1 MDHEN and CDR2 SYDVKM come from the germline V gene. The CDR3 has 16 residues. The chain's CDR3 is CASSFPDFVSNQPQHF. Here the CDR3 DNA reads TGTGCCAGCAGTTTCCCGGACTTTGTGAGCAATCAGCCCCAGCATTTT. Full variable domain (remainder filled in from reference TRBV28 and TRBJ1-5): DVKVTQSSRYLVKRTGEKVFLECVQDMDHENMFWYRQDPGLGLRLIYFSYDVKMKEKGDIPEGYSVSREKKERFSLILESASTNQTSMYLCASSFPDFVSNQPQHFGDGTRLSIL.

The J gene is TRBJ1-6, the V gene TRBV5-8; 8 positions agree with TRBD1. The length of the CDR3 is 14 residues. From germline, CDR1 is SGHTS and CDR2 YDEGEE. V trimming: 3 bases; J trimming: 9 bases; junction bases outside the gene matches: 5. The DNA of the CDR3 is TGTGCCAGCAGCTCAGGACAGGGTTTTTCACCCCTCCACTTT. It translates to CASSSGQGFSPLHF.

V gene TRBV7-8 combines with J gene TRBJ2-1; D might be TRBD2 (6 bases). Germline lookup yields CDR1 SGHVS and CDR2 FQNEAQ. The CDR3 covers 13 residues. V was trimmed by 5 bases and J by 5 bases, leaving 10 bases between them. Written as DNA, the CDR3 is TGTGCCAGCAGCGGGAGGCTAGACAATGAGCAGTTCTTC. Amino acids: CASSGRLDNEQFF.

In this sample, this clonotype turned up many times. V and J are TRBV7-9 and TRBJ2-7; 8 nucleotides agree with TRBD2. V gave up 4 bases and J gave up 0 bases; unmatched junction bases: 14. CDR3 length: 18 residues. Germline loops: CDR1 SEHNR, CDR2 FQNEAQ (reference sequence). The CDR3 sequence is CASSSPPGFGTSSYEQYF. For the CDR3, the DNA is TGTGCCAGCAGCTCCCCCCCGGGGTTCGGGACTAGCTCCTACGAGCAGTACTTC.

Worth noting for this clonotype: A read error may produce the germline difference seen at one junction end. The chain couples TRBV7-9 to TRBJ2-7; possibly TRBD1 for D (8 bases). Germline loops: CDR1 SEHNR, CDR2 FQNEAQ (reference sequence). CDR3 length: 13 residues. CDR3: CASSGTGVDEQYF. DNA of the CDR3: TGCGCCAGCAGCGGGACAGGAGTCGACGAGCAGTACTTC.

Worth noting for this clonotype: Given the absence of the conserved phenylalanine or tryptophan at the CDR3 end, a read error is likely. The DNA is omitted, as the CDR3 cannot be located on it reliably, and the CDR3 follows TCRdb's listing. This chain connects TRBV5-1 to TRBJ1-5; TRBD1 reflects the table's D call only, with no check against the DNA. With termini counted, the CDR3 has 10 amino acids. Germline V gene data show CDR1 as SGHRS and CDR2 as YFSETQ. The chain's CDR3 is CASSWGDRGS.

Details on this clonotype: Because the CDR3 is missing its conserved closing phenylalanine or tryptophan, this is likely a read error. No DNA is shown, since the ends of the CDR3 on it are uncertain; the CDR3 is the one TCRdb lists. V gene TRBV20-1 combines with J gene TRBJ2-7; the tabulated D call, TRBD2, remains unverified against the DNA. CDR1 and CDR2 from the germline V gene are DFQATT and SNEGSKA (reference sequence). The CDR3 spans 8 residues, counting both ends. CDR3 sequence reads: CSASGLAG.

DNA for the CDR3: TGCAGCGTTGTAGAGGTACCTGGGTCCTCCTACGAGCAGTACTTC. The encoded protein is CSVVEVPGSSYEQYF. The J gene is TRBJ2-7, the V gene TRBV29-1; no definite D call. V shed 4 bases and J shed 0 bases, with 16 bases lying between them. Germline V gives CDR1 SQVTM, CDR2 ANQGSEA. This CDR3 has 15 amino acids.

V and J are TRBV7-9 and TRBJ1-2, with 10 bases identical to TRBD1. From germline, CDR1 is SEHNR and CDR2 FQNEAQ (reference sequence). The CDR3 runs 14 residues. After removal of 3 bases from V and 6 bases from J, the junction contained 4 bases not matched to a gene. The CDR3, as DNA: TGTGCCAGCAGCTTCGACAGGGGGCGGGATGGCTACACCTTC. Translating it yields CASSFDRGRDGYTF.

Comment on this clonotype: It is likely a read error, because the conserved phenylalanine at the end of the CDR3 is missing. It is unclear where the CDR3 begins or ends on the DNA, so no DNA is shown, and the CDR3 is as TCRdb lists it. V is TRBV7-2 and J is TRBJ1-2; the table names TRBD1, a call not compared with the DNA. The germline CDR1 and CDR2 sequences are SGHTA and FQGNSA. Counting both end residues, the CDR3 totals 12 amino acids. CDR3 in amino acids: CASSSQKQGRVS.

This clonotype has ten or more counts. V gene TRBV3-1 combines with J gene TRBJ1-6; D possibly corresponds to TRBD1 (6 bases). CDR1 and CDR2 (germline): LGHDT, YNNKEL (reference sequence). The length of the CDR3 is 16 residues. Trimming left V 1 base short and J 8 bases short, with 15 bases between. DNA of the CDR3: TGTGCCAGCAGCCAAGGGACAGAAACCAGGGATTCACCCCTCCACTTT. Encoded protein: CASSQGTETRDSPLHF.

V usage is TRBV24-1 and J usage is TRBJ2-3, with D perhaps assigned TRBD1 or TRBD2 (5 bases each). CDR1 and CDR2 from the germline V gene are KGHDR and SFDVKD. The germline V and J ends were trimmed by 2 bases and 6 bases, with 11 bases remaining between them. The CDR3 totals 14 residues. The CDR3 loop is CATSDWGGSDTQYF. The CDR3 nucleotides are TGTGCCACCAGTGATTGGGGCGGGTCGGATACGCAGTATTTT.

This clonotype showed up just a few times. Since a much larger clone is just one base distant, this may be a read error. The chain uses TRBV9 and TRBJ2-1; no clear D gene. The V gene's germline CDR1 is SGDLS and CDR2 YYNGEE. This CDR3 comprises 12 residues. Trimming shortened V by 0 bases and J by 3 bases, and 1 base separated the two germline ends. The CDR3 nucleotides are TGTGCCAGCAGCGTAGGCTACAATGAGCAGTTCTTC. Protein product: CASSVGYNEQFF.

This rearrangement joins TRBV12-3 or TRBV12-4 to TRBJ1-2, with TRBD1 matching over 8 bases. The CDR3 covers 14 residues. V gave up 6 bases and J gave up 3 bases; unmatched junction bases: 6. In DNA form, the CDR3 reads TGTGCCAGCAGGACCAGGGGGCGCGACTATGGCTACACCTTC. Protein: CASRTRGRDYGYTF.